The sequence of this TCR beta chain was determined in a study of CD8+CD57+ T cells in acquired aplastic anemia. Study findings and constraints: With respect to CD8+ Simpson's diversity, patients and controls did not differ significantly.

Germline CDR1 reads SGHTA; CDR2 reads FQGTGA. The germline V and J ends were trimmed by 3 bases and 2 bases, with 11 bases remaining between them. This CDR3 spans 15 amino acids. The template for TCR beta VDJ and CDR3 sequence profiling was genomic DNA. MiXCR, applied by TCRdb to the reads, yields one record per CDR3 protein. Seen here are just over 200,000 distinct CDR3 sequences, roughly two thirds observed once, and the top ten hold about 60%. The authors sequenced patients whose flow cytometry had shown CD8+CD57+ cell expansion. On this clonotype: As yet, its antigen is unknown.

Sequencing was performed on sorted CD4+, CD8+, or CD8+CD57+ T cells (not recorded which) from PBMCs. The TCR was taken from a human donor with aplastic anemia. The chain links TRBV7-3 to TRBJ2-1; D call uncertain. CDR3 bases: TGTGCCAGCAGCTTTAAAGGTAGTCCCTACAATGAGCAGTTCTTC. This codes for CASSFKGSPYNEQFF.